This record covers a single T cell receptor beta chain. This entry belongs to a study of blood T cell repertoires in COVID-19. Study-level background: Researchers got acute and convalescent COVID-19 samples from the United States, Italy and Spain.

The length of the CDR3 is 15 residues. The data were produced by immunoSEQ multiplex PCR, yet TCRdb's version contains in-frame clones alone and is incomplete. The table shows under 250,000 clones, with approximately 81% occurring only once. Sequencing was performed on peripheral blood. The receptor's source is a man between 50 and 59 years old who had recovered from COVID-19. The chain recombines TRBV21-1 with TRBJ2-2; no DNA check was done on the table's D call, TRBD1. TRBV21-1 is described as a pseudogene. The CDR3 protein is CASIDRGPDTGELFF. The CDR3 coding sequence is TGTGCCAGCATCGACAGGGGCCCGGACACCGGGGAGCTGTTTTTT.